This T cell receptor beta chain was recorded in a study of T cells in Graves' hyperthyroidism and ophthalmopathy. TCR beta CDR3 region amplification was performed from RNA transcripts. The HTBI primer set served for first-round RT-PCR of the TCR CDR3. MiXCR, applied by TCRdb to the multiplex PCR reads, yields one record per CDR3 protein. The sample carries 300,000 to 400,000 distinct CDR3 sequences, around 14% recorded once. The sample holds a few counts of this clonotype. Its antigen is unidentified. Study-wide findings and caveats: Model predictions of ophthalmopathy came a median approximately seven months before onset. Expanded thyroid clonotypes (above 0.001) were mostly also found in blood.

This clonotype was obtained from a woman between 55 and 75 years old with Graves' hyperthyroidism. The sequenced sample consisted of blood.

The CDR3 DNA reads TGTGCCAGCAGCTTAGTGGTGGGGACAGGATCCTATAATTCACCCCTCCACTTT. As protein: CASSLVVGTGSYNSPLHF. V is TRBV7-2 and J is TRBJ1-6; 8 nucleotides match TRBD1. Germline assignment: CDR1 SGHTA and CDR2 FQGNSA. This CDR3 has 18 residues. The V gene end was trimmed by 1 base and the J gene end by 1 base; junction bases not matched to a gene: 6.